This TCR beta chain appears in the sequencing data of a study of shared clonotypes between healthy human individuals. As for this clone: What it binds is not known. At one end, the junction sequence differs from germline, possibly due to a read error.

Profiled with immunoSEQ multiplex PCR; TCRdb holds only in-frame clones, not every one. The sample records 640,000 or so clones, around 72% being singletons. General study results and limits: Against clonotypes common to all four donors, non-shared ones had lower generation probabilities.

Study donors comprised healthy, HIV-negative adults devoid of recent acute infection or vaccination. The CDR3 extends over 16 amino acids. CDR1 MGHRA and CDR2 YSYEKL come from the germline V gene. The rearrangement joins TRBV4-1 to TRBJ2-2; the match to TRBD1 covers 9 bases. Sequenced sample: memory CD4+ T cells sorted from blood. Noted subset: CD45RA-negative fraction. This clonotype was obtained from a woman aged 25 to 39 in good health. CDR3 protein: CASRWNRGQNPGELFF. The CDR3 nucleotides read TGCGCCAGCAGATGGAACAGGGGGCAGAACCCCGGGGAGCTGTTTTTT.